This T cell receptor beta chain comes out of a study of long-term antiretroviral therapy in people with HIV. The study's findings and limits: Blood specimens, gathered between the mid-2000s and the late 2010s, were possibly obtained under older ART regimens. Pre-ART expanded TRB clones stayed dominant throughout, though often decreasing after ART.

Investigators performed immunoSEQ version v3.0 at survey level. Generated by immunoSEQ multiplex PCR, the TCRdb table keeps only in-frame clones and is missing some. The table lists about 35,000 clones, about four fifths of them singletons. Points on this clone: No antigen is known for it.

Trimming took off 3 bases at V and 5 bases at J, with 14 bases between the two ends. Looked up from germline, CDR1 is SGHDN and CDR2 is FVKESK. The CDR3 runs to 14 residues. Sample: unsorted PBMCs, taken 1 year after starting antiretroviral therapy. V gene TRBV14 combines with J gene TRBJ2-7; possibly TRBD1 for D (6 bases). This receptor was identified in a man aged 18 to 30 with HIV. The CDR3 region is CASSHLGRTDEQYF. The CDR3 DNA is TGTGCCAGCAGCCATCTCGGTAGGACAGACGAGCAGTACTTC. The variable domain in full, completed from reference TRBV14 and TRBJ2-7, reads EAGVTQFPSHSVIEKGQTVTLRCDPISGHDNLYWYRRVMGKEIKFLLHFVKESKQDESGMPNNRFLAERTGGTYSTLKVQPAELEDSGVYFCASSHLGRTDEQYFGPGTRLTVT.